This is a list of T cell receptor beta chains from one sample in a study of cytomegalovirus exposure and HLA in healthy donors. The table came from immunoSEQ multiplex PCR; TCRdb's copy has only in-frame clones and leaves some out. The table lists roughly 20,000 clones, more than 80% of them singletons, with over 20% in the top ten. Sequences were obtained from PBMCs. These receptors all come from a human donor in good health. CDR3s include the opening cysteine and the closing phenylalanine or tryptophan.

TRBV19	TRBJ2-2	CASSIRTAYTGELFF
TRBV27	TRBJ2-7	CASSFVDSTYEQYF
TRBV5-1	TRBJ2-7	CASSLGRPPREQYF
TRBV18	TRBJ2-6	CASAPISQGARGANVLTF
TRBV30	TRBJ2-3	CASGLAGGITDTQYF
TRBV14	TRBJ2-5	CASSHSGMGGQETQYF
TRBV7-3	TRBJ2-7	CASSPAGGGRQYF
TRBV19	TRBJ2-1	CASSIAGGDEQFF
TRBV6-6	TRBJ2-7	CASSIQGSVEEQYF
TRBV2	TRBJ1-5	CASRGQRDQPQHF
TRBV7-2	TRBJ2-5	CASSFGLAGGRATQYF
TRBV7-6	TRBJ2-1	CASSPSLLTSGAYNEQFF
TRBV4-1	TRBJ2-1	CASSHTLAGGPNERFF
TRBV11-2	TRBJ2-2	CASSLVGLTGELFF
TRBV27	TRBJ1-5	CASSLGPTGNQPQHF
TRBV9	TRBJ1-4	CASSVVPLLQVSNEKLFF
TRBV10-2	TRBJ2-1	CASSESGGTNNEQFF
TRBV27	TRBJ2-5	CASSPPGDYKTQYF
TRBV4-1	TRBJ2-1	CASSQGLGSYNEQFF
TRBV2	TRBJ2-1	CASWAVAGGVEQFF
TRBV5-1	TRBJ2-7	CASSTEGGEQYF
TRBV18	TRBJ2-7	CASSGTSLPGYEQYF
TRBV11-2	TRBJ2-7	CASSLGQAGGAYEQYF
TRBV30	TRBJ2-2	CAWDLRGYGELFF
TRBV5-1	TRBJ2-7	CASSPLSGRAFYEQYF
TRBV7-9	TRBJ1-5	CASSLAGGGNQPQHF
TRBV4-2	TRBJ2-1	CASSPRTSGRNEQFF
TRBV5-6	TRBJ2-5	CASSFASGVQDTQYF
TRBV7-2	TRBJ2-7	CASSTGRGSYEQYF
TRBV13	TRBJ2-6	CASSSLDRGRVGANVLTF
TRBV30	TRBJ2-1	CAWGTQAGYNEQFF
TRBV12-5	TRBJ1-4	CASGHHLGGELFF
TRBV30	TRBJ1-1	CAWRGQVNTEAFF
TRBV4-1	TRBJ2-7	CASSLTYGQGAYEQYF
TRBV30	TRBJ1-2	CAWKSGGYTF
TRBV18	TRBJ1-3	CASSPPLSSGNTIYF
TRBV15	TRBJ2-3	CATKEGLPTDTQYF
TRBV7-8	TRBJ2-3	CASSLQRADTQYF
TRBV6-1	TRBJ1-1	CASSEVRRGTEAFF
TRBV4-1	TRBJ1-1	CASSQEVKPPDTEAFF
TRBV29-1	TRBJ2-1	CSVPPAGAGDEQFF
TRBV11-2	TRBJ2-6	CASSLGRTGANVLTF
TRBV27	TRBJ1-4	CASKVDGGREKLFF
TRBV6-5	TRBJ2-7	CASSFRDNSYEQYF
TRBV13	TRBJ2-1	CASSFSRLANNEQFF
TRBV7-2	TRBJ2-1	CASIPPSAGGTGNEQFF
TRBV21-1	TRBJ2-7	CASSKSNVAGGPYEQYF
TRBV6-5	TRBJ1-2	CASSLLRVYYGYTF
TRBV4-2	TRBJ1-2	CASSARTGLYGYTF
TRBV5-5	TRBJ1-2	CASRLLGGSEYGYTF
TRBV6-6	TRBJ1-2	CASSPPTGGYGYTF
TRBV5-5	TRBJ2-7	CASSWGERAPYEQYF
TRBV25-1	TRBJ2-1	CASSPRTGGEQFF